What follows are 30 T cell receptor beta chains derived from one specimen sequenced in a study of control samples from healthy donors and cancer patients. Libraries were prepared by immunoSEQ multiplex PCR; TCRdb keeps only in-frame clonotypes and omits some of them. Of around 250,000 clones listed, about four fifths are singletons. Input material: PBMCs. These receptor sequences come from a woman in her sixties with lung cancer.

The genes are TRBV24-1 and TRBJ2-2; D might be TRBD1 (5 bases). V lost 9 bases and J 2 bases, leaving 18 bases between the germline ends. From germline, CDR1 is KGHDR and CDR2 SFDVKD. The CDR3 is made up of 16 amino acids. CDR3 DNA: TGTGCCACCTGGGGCAGGGCCACTGGAAACACCGGGGAGCTGTTTTTT. This codes for CATWGRATGNTGELFF.

The chain has TRBV6-5 and TRBJ2-1; 9 bases are shared with TRBD2. V shed 8 bases and J 5 bases; nucleotides not matched to a gene: 10. The CDR3 length is 15 residues. Per germline, CDR1 MNHEY and CDR2 SVGAGI. CDR3 sequence (DNA): TGTGCCAGCCGGTCGGCGGGGGGGATCCACAATGAGCAGTTCTTC. Its translation is CASRSAGGIHNEQFF.

V gene TRBV5-3 combines with J gene TRBJ1-5; a weak D match, TRBD1 (6 bases). TRBV5-3 is placed among ORFs of uncertain function. Trimming cost V 4 bases and J 0 bases, with 17 bases left between them. CDR3 length: 17 amino acids. CDR3 amino acids: CARSAPKGGASNQPQHF. CDR3 sequence (DNA): TGTGCCAGAAGCGCCCCGAAAGGGGGGGCTAGCAATCAGCCCCAGCATTTT.

This chain uses TRBV4-1 with TRBJ2-3, with 8 bases identical to TRBD1. The V and J ends lost 2 bases and 4 bases, in that order; junction bases with no gene match: 8. The length of the CDR3 is 16 residues. Germline V gene data show CDR1 as MGHRA and CDR2 as YSYEKL. The CDR3, as DNA: TGCGCCAGCAGCCAATATAGCGCAGGGGGCCCAGATACGCAGTATTTT. Its protein is CASSQYSAGGPDTQYF.

V usage is TRBV9 and J usage is TRBJ2-7, with 9 bases that match TRBD1. Trimming removed 2 bases from V and 5 bases from J; junction bases left unmatched: 5. The CDR3 is 14 amino acids. CDR1 is SGDLS and CDR2 is YYNGEE in the germline V gene. The CDR3 sequence: CASSVGQGGDEQYF. The CDR3 DNA follows: TGTGCCAGCAGCGTGGGACAGGGAGGAGACGAGCAGTACTTC.

V usage is TRBV7-9 and J usage is TRBJ1-1; the match to TRBD1 covers 8 bases. Germline V CDR1 and CDR2: SEHNR, FQNEAQ (reference sequence). There are 16 residues in the CDR3. V shed 7 bases, J shed 0 bases, and the junction held 10 bases outside the gene matches. The CDR3 DNA follows: TGTGCCAGCACCCGACAGGGGACCCGTGTGAACACTGAAGCTTTCTTT. Translated, it gives CASTRQGTRVNTEAFF.

V gene TRBV18 combines with J gene TRBJ2-2; D unclear. The CDR3 has 16 amino acids. The V gene lost 2 bases and the J gene lost 0 bases, with 10 bases spanning the gap. CDR1 KGHSH and CDR2 LQKENI come from the germline V gene. Written as DNA, the CDR3 is TGTGCCAGCTCACCAACCAGGACGACGAACACCGGGGAGCTGTTTTTT. Amino acid sequence: CASSPTRTTNTGELFF.

This clone showed up just once. The chain uses TRBV7-8 and TRBJ1-4; 7 nucleotides agree with TRBD1. V dropped 0 bases and J dropped 5; count of bases not matched to a gene: 9. Per germline, CDR1 SGHVS and CDR2 FQNEAQ. The CDR3 runs to 17 residues. The CDR3 spells CASSLASDRVGNEKLFF. The CDR3 coding sequence is TGTGCCAGCAGCTTAGCCTCTGACAGGGTGGGGAATGAAAAACTGTTTTTT.

The J gene is TRBJ1-2, the V gene TRBV5-6; perhaps TRBD1 as D (5 bases). Per germline, CDR1 SGHDT and CDR2 YYEEEE. The length of the CDR3 is 14 residues. The V end lost 0 bases, the J end lost 4 bases, and 10 bases lay between the germline ends. The CDR3 DNA sequence: TGTGCCAGCAGCTTGGACAGGTCGGGCTATGGCTACACCTTC. Amino acids: CASSLDRSGYGYTF.

The chain employs TRBV3-1 (or the pseudogene TRBV3-2) and TRBJ1-1, with 9 bases that match TRBD1. Trimming cost V 3 bases and J 6 bases; bases outside gene matches: 8. The CDR3 is 15 amino acids. CDR1 and CDR2 from the germline V gene are LGHDT and YNNKEL (reference sequence). The CDR3 loop is CASSQPQGASAEAFF. The CDR3 bases are TGTGCCAGCAGCCAGCCACAGGGGGCCAGCGCTGAAGCTTTCTTT.

This clone was seen more than once but under ten times. The rearrangement uses TRBV7-6 and TRBJ1-6; D unclear. In germline, CDR1 is SGHVS, CDR2 FNYEAQ. This CDR3 has 15 amino acids. The V end lost 6 bases, the J end lost 7 bases, and 16 bases lay between the germline ends. CDR3 sequence: CASREQGLGNSPLHF. CDR3 nucleotide sequence: TGTGCCAGCAGAGAACAAGGTCTAGGGAATTCACCCCTCCACTTT.

This clone was found a few times. The rearrangement uses TRBV10-1 and TRBJ2-7; D ambiguous. The germline V and J ends were trimmed by 5 bases and 7 bases, with 18 bases remaining between them. The germline CDR1 and CDR2 sequences are WNHNN and SYGVQD (reference sequence). The CDR3 loop spans 14 amino acids. The CDR3 here is CASSPGGTQWEQYF. DNA of the CDR3: TGCGCCAGCAGTCCTGGTGGCACCCAGTGGGAGCAGTACTTC.

This clone has just one count. The chain recombines TRBV6-4 with TRBJ2-2, with D maybe TRBD1 (5 bases). The CDR3 totals 14 residues. Trimming took off 8 bases at V and 0 bases at J, with 10 bases between the two ends. Germline CDR1 and CDR2: MRHNA and SNTAGT. The CDR3 sequence is CASGVTANTGELFF. DNA for the CDR3: TGTGCCAGCGGGGTGACAGCGAACACCGGGGAGCTGTTTTTT.

The chain has TRBV2 and TRBJ2-1; the D gene is possibly TRBD2 (5 bases). The CDR3 has 13 residues. V lost 2 bases to trimming and J lost 7 bases, with 9 bases between them. The germline V gene has CDR1 SNHLY and CDR2 FYNNEI. The CDR3: CASSERSGNEQFF. The CDR3, as DNA: TGTGCCAGCAGTGAAAGGTCGGGGAATGAGCAGTTCTTC.

With regard to this clone: This sample also contains other DNA sequences that code for the same CDR3. The chain is built from TRBV6-5 and TRBJ1-1; D not resolved. The CDR3 sequence is 13 residues long. Trimming cost V 6 bases and J 0 bases, with 8 bases left between them. The germline V gene encodes CDR1 MNHEY and CDR2 SVGAGI. This chain's CDR3 is CASSLQLNTEAFF. In DNA, the CDR3 is TGTGCCAGCAGCCTACAGCTGAACACTGAAGCTTTCTTT.

This chain links TRBV27 with TRBJ2-5, with 10 nucleotides matching TRBD2. The V and J ends lost 5 bases and 0 bases, in that order; junction bases with no gene match: 6. Germline V gene lookup returns CDR1 MNHEY and CDR2 SMNVEV (reference sequence). The CDR3 totals 16 residues. In nucleotides, the CDR3 is TGTGCCAGCAGTCTAGCGGGAGTGGGGTACCAAGAGACCCAGTACTTC. Its protein is CASSLAGVGYQETQYF.

V is TRBV30 and J is TRBJ1-5, with no clear D. The CDR3 has 15 residues. Germline V gene lookup returns CDR1 GTSNPN and CDR2 SVGIG (reference sequence). Trimming pared 2 bases from V and 0 bases from J, leaving 11 bases between. DNA for the CDR3: TGTGCCTGGAGTTTAGGCCTAAATAGCAATCAGCCCCAGCATTTT. Encoded protein: CAWSLGLNSNQPQHF. The full variable domain, its missing parts supplied by reference TRBV30 and TRBJ1-5, is SQTIHQWPATLVQPVGSPLSLECTVEGTSNPNLYWYRQAAGRGLQLLFYSVGIGQISSEVPQNLSASRPQDRQFILSSKKLLLSDSGFYLCAWSLGLNSNQPQHFGDGTRLSIL.

V and J are TRBV5-1 and TRBJ2-1; D not resolved. CDR1 SGHRS and CDR2 YFSETQ come from the germline V gene. This CDR3 is 13 amino acids long. Trimming shortened V by 0 bases and J by 2 bases, and 3 bases separated the two germline ends. CDR3 protein: CASSLVAYNEQFF. The CDR3 nucleotides are TGCGCCAGCAGCTTGGTTGCCTACAATGAGCAGTTCTTC.

The gene calls are TRBV12-3 or TRBV12-4 and TRBJ1-1; D unclear. With 3 bases removed from V and 0 bases from J, the gap between germline ends came to 5 bases. The CDR3 extends over 13 amino acids. The CDR3 DNA is TGTGCCAGCAGTTTCTCTGTGAACACTGAAGCTTTCTTT. It yields the protein CASSFSVNTEAFF.

The J gene is TRBJ1-1, the V gene TRBV5-4, with a possible D match to TRBD1 (6 bases). The germline CDR1 and CDR2 sequences are SGHNT and YYREEE (reference sequence). The CDR3 runs to 14 residues. Trimming took 0 bases from V and 0 from J, leaving 6 bases between them. The CDR3 protein is CASSLGGLNTEAFF. CDR3 DNA sequence: TGTGCCAGCAGCTTGGGGGGGCTGAACACTGAAGCTTTCTTT.

Many counts were recorded for this clone. V and J are TRBV2 and TRBJ1-4; no clear D. Germline V gene sequence: CDR1 SNHLY, CDR2 FYNNEI. Between the trimmed V and J ends, which lost 6 bases and 3 bases, there was a span of 14 bases. The CDR3 totals 15 residues. CDR3 protein: CASSSGPAANEKLFF. CDR3 DNA: TGTGCCAGCAGCTCGGGCCCGGCGGCTAATGAAAAACTGTTTTTT.

J is TRBJ2-1 and V is TRBV5-1, with TRBD2 identical over 13 bases. The germline V gene has CDR1 SGHRS and CDR2 YFSETQ. Losses at the gene ends were 5 bases for V and 7 bases for J; bases not matched to a gene: 9. The CDR3 length is 16 residues. For the CDR3, the DNA is TGCGCCAGCAGTTCCGGACTAGCGGGAGTAGGTAATGAGCAGTTCTTC. Translation gives CASSSGLAGVGNEQFF.

In this sample, this clone turned up a few times. The V gene is TRBV4-1, the J gene TRBJ2-1; 10 bases are shared with TRBD1. Germline-derived CDR1 and CDR2 are MGHRA and YSYEKL. The V gene end was trimmed by 2 bases and the J gene end by 5 bases; junction bases not matched to a gene: 9. The CDR3 runs to 17 residues. The CDR3 nucleotides read TGCGCCAGCAGCCAACAAGGACAGGGGGTGAGGGACAATGAGCAGTTCTTC. Its protein product is CASSQQGQGVRDNEQFF.

This sequence joins TRBV3-1 (or the pseudogene TRBV3-2) and TRBJ1-1, with 8 bases identical to TRBD1. The germline V gene has CDR1 LGHDT and CDR2 YNNKEL (reference sequence). This CDR3 is 15 amino acids long. V lost 4 bases to trimming and J lost 1 base; unmatched junction nucleotides: 5. The chain's CDR3 is CASSPHGQGNTEAFF. Here the CDR3 DNA reads TGTGCCAGCAGCCCACACGGACAGGGGAACACTGAAGCTTTCTTT.

The rearrangement joins TRBV9 to TRBJ2-5; 7 bases are a match to TRBD2. This CDR3 comprises 14 residues. With 4 bases clipped from V and 0 bases from J, the junction kept 3 bases outside the gene matches. Germline V gene data show CDR1 as SGDLS and CDR2 as YYNGEE. The CDR3 DNA sequence: TGTGCCAGCAGCCCTCGGGGGGACCAAGAGACCCAGTACTTC. Its translation: CASSPRGDQETQYF.

The chain links TRBV2 to TRBJ2-3; 10 bases map to TRBD1. The CDR3 length is 13 residues. Trimming cost V 8 bases and J 5 bases; bases outside gene matches: 4. Per germline, CDR1 SNHLY and CDR2 FYNNEI. The chain's CDR3 is CASRDRGGDTQYF. The CDR3 DNA follows: TGTGCCAGCCGGGACAGGGGAGGAGATACGCAGTATTTT.

This clone has only one observation. The chain links TRBV19 to TRBJ2-5; D perhaps matches TRBD1 (6 bases). The CDR3 covers 14 residues. Germline V gene sequence: CDR1 LNHDA, CDR2 SQIVND (reference sequence). Trimming pared 7 bases from V and 5 bases from J, leaving 17 bases between. The CDR3 here is CASTGAGVGETQYF. The CDR3, as DNA: TGTGCCAGTACAGGGGCAGGGGTTGGGGAGACCCAGTACTTC. The variable domain in full, completed from reference TRBV19 and TRBJ2-5, reads DGGITQSPKYLFRKEGQNVTLSCEQNLNHDAMYWYRQDPGQGLRLIYYSQIVNDFQKGDIAEGYSVSREKKESFPLTVTSAQKNPTAFYLCASTGAGVGETQYFGPGTRLLVL.

As for this clone: The same CDR3 can be traced to other DNA sequences in this sample. V is TRBV5-1 and J is TRBJ2-2; 7 bases agree with TRBD1. The CDR3 sequence is 16 residues long. The junction had 6 bases not matched to a gene; V was cut back by 0 bases and J by 4 bases. Germline V gene data show CDR1 as SGHRS and CDR2 as YFSETQ. In DNA, the CDR3 is TGCGCCAGCAGCTTGGAAGGGGGCAGCGGCACCGGGGAGCTGTTTTTT. Encoded protein: CASSLEGGSGTGELFF.

This chain links TRBV20-1 with TRBJ2-3; possible D gene TRBD1, 5 bases. CDR3 size: 11 residues. Per germline, CDR1 DFQATT and CDR2 SNEGSKA (reference sequence). The CDR3 DNA follows: TGCAGGGCAGGGTACACAGATACGCAGTATTTT. Its translation: CRAGYTDTQYF.

The chain recombines TRBV14 with TRBJ2-7; D not resolved. CDR3 length equals 14 residues. V was trimmed by 1 base and J by 4 bases, leaving 11 bases between them. Looked up from germline, CDR1 is SGHDN and CDR2 is FVKESK. This chain's CDR3 is CASSQGVSTYEQYF. For the CDR3, the DNA is TGTGCCAGCAGCCAAGGGGTCTCCACTTACGAGCAGTACTTC.